Below, 13 T cell receptor beta chains from the same sample are listed, as sequenced in a study of T cell responses to AZD1222 COVID-19 vaccine. Repertoires were generated with immunoSEQ multiplex PCR, while TCRdb's copy carries only in-frame clones and drops some. The sample yields about 120,000 clones, approximately 85% seen once. Sequenced material: peripheral blood, taken on day 0 of MenACWY control vaccination. These receptors were obtained from an adult in good health.

With respect to this clone: At one boundary the junction diverges from the germline segment, which might be a read error. The genes are TRBV4-1 and TRBJ1-3; no reliable D call. The CDR3 runs to 11 residues. Looked up from germline, CDR1 is MGHRA and CDR2 is YSYEKL. CDR3 nucleotide sequence: TGCGCCAGCAGCCCCGGAAGCACCATATATTTT. Translating gives CASSPGSTIYF.

The chain employs TRBV10-2 and TRBJ1-5, with 10 bases matching TRBD1. V was pared by 0 bases and J by 5 bases, with 1 base of the junction left unmatched. Germline V CDR1 and CDR2: WSHSY, SAAADI. The CDR3 extends over 15 amino acids. CDR3 DNA sequence: TGCGCCAGCAGTGAGTCGGGGACAGGGGATCAGCCCCAGCATTTT. It specifies CASSESGTGDQPQHF.

This chain joins TRBV7-9 and TRBJ1-1; possible D gene TRBD1, 5 bases. Germline V gives CDR1 SEHNR, CDR2 FQNEAQ (reference sequence). This CDR3 spans 14 amino acids. Deletions cut 1 base from V and 5 bases from J, with 11 bases between. CDR3 nucleotide sequence: TGTGCCAGCAGCTTAGGGATAAGGGGAACTGAAGCTTTCTTT. This encodes CASSLGIRGTEAFF.

This chain links TRBV4-3 with TRBJ1-2, with D maybe TRBD1 (6 bases). This CDR3 has 16 residues. The V end was cut by 3 bases, the J end by 1 base, with 15 bases between. Germline assignment: CDR1 LGHNA and CDR2 YSLEER. The CDR3 region is CASSHGGQGLNYGYTF. CDR3 coding DNA: TGCGCCAGCAGCCACGGAGGCCAGGGGCTTAACTATGGCTACACCTTC.

This chain connects TRBV19 to TRBJ2-2; 9 bases align to TRBD2. Per the germline V gene, CDR1 is LNHDA and CDR2 is SQIVND (reference sequence). The CDR3 spans 15 residues. J gave up 3 bases and V 7 bases, and 6 bases lay outside the gene matches. The CDR3 nucleotides are TGTGCCAGTACGGAAGCGGGGGGCTACACCGGGGAGCTGTTTTTT. The encoded protein is CASTEAGGYTGELFF.

V is TRBV7-2 and J is TRBJ1-1, with TRBD1 as a possible D gene (6 bases). Looked up from germline, CDR1 is SGHTA and CDR2 is FQGNSA. The length of the CDR3 is 15 residues. The V and J ends lost 1 base and 0 bases respectively, with 9 bases between them. This CDR3 reads CASSLGGQMNTEAFF. CDR3 bases: TGTGCCAGCAGCTTAGGAGGACAGATGAACACTGAAGCTTTCTTT.

The DNA of the CDR3 is TGTGCCAGTAGTATGAGGCAGAACAATCAGCCCCAGCATTTT. It codes for CASSMRQNNQPQHF. The chain employs TRBV19 and TRBJ1-5; no clear D. The germline gives CDR1 LNHDA, CDR2 SQIVND (reference sequence). V lost 3 bases, J lost 3 bases, and 9 bases lay in between. CDR3 length: 14 amino acids.

This clone was observed a handful of times. Within the sample, other DNA sequences also encode this same CDR3. This rearrangement joins TRBV9 to TRBJ2-7; 7 nucleotides match TRBD1. Germline V lookup: CDR1 SGDLS, CDR2 YYNGEE. J gave up 3 bases and V 4 bases, and 1 base lay outside the gene matches. The CDR3 loop spans 12 amino acids. CDR3 coding DNA: TGTGCCAGCAGCAGGGACAGCTACGAGCAGTACTTC. Amino acids: CASSRDSYEQYF.

The chain couples TRBV4-3 to TRBJ2-3; 13 bases map to TRBD2. Germline CDR1 reads LGHNA; CDR2 reads YSLEER. The CDR3 sequence is 18 residues long. The V segment lost 0 bases and the J segment 1 base; nucleotides outside the gene matches: 4. The CDR3 region has the DNA TGCGCCAGCAGCCAAGATCCAGGGACTAGCGGGGGCACAGATACGCAGTATTTT. This encodes CASSQDPGTSGGTDTQYF.

The V call is TRBV10-3, the J call TRBJ2-7; D gene ambiguous. CDR1 and CDR2 from the germline V gene are ENHRY and SYGVKD. The V end lost 5 bases, the J end lost 2 bases, and 13 bases lay between the germline ends. The CDR3 has 14 residues. This CDR3 is CAISFSAVTYEQYF. The DNA of the CDR3 is TGTGCCATCAGTTTTTCCGCAGTAACCTACGAGCAGTACTTC.

This chain joins TRBV6-2 or TRBV6-3 and TRBJ1-6; a weak D match, TRBD1 (5 bases). This CDR3 contains 18 residues. Germline loops: CDR1 MNHEY, CDR2 SVGEGT. V was shortened by 3 bases and J by 4 bases, with 19 bases between the two germline ends. This chain's CDR3 is CASSYGAERAEYNSPLHF. The CDR3 bases are TGTGCCAGCAGTTATGGGGCCGAGCGGGCTGAGTATAATTCACCCCTCCACTTT.

J is TRBJ1-3 and V is TRBV27; unclear D gene. The CDR3 has 12 amino acids. Per germline, CDR1 MNHEY and CDR2 SMNVEV (reference sequence). Trimming removed 8 bases at V and 0 bases at J, with 5 bases between. The CDR3 is CASGFSGNTIYF. The CDR3 coding sequence is TGTGCCAGCGGCTTCTCTGGAAACACCATATATTTT.

This clone has just a few counts. The chain uses TRBV6-2 or TRBV6-3 and TRBJ2-5; tentatively, D is TRBD1 or TRBD2 (5 bases each). The germline CDR1 and CDR2 sequences are MNHEY and SVGEGT. Trimming stripped 5 bases from V and 5 bases from J, with 15 bases between. The CDR3 has 14 residues. The CDR3 reads CASSPGTLGETQYF. CDR3 sequence (DNA): TGTGCCAGCAGTCCCGGGACCTTGGGGGAGACCCAGTACTTC.